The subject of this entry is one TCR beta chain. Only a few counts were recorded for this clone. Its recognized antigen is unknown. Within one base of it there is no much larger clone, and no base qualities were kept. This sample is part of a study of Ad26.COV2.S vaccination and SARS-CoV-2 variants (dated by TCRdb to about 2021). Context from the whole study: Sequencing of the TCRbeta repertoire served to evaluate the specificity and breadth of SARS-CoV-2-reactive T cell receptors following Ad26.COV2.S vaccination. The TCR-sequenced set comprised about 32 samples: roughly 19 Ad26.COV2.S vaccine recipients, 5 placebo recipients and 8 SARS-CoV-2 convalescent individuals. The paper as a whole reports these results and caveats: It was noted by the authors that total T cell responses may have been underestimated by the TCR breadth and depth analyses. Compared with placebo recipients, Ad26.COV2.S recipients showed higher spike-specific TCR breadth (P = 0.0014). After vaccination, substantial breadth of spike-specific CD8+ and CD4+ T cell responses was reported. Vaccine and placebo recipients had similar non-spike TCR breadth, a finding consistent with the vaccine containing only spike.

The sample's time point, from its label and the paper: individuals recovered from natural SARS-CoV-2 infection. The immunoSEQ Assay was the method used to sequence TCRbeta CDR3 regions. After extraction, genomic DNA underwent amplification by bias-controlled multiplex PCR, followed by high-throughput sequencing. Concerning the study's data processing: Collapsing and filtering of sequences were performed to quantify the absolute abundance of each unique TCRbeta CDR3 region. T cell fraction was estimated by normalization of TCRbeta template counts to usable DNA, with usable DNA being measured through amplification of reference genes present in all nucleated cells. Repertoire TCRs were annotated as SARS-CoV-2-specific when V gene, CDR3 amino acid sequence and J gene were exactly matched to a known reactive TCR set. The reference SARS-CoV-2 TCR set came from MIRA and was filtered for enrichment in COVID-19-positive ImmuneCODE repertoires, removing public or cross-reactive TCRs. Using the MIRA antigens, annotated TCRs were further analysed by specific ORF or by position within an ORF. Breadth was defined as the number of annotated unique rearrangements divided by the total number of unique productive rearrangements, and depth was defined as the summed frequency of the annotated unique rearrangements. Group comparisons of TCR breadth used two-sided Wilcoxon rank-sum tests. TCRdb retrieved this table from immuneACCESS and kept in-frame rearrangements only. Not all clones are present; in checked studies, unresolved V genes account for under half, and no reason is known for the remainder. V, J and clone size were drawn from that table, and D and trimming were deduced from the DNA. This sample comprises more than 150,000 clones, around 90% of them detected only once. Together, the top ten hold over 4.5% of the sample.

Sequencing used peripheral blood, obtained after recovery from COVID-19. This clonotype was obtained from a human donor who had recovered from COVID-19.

The CDR3 region reads CASSPGQGISEQYF. DNA sequence: TGCGCCAGCAGTCCGGGACAGGGAATCTCCGAGCAGTACTTC. Recombination connected TRBV10-1 to TRBJ2-7; 9 bases in the junction line up with TRBD1. Taken from cysteine to phenylalanine, the CDR3 has 14 residues. The retained sequence is limited to the CDR3, 42 bases, with the frame set at the first base. As encoded in the germline V gene (reference sequence), CDR1 is WNHNN while CDR2 is SYGVQD. V has 5 bases trimmed and J has 6 bases trimmed; junction bases matching no gene number 8.